The 10 T cell receptor beta chains in this list originate from one sample, sequenced in a study of neurological immune-mediated disorders. Using its own MiXCR run on the 5' RACE reads, TCRdb lists one record per CDR3 protein. This sample has about 95,000 distinct CDR3 sequences, with roughly 3.5% found just once. Sequencing was carried out using PBMCs. The receptor set was obtained from a woman between 18 and 29 years old with multiple sclerosis.

This clonotype was recorded many times. CDR3 protein: CASSFSGGNTGELFF. The CDR3 DNA follows: TGTGCCAGCTCATTTTCGGGAGGCAACACCGGGGAGCTGTTTTTT. The J gene is TRBJ2-2, the V gene TRBV6-5; TRBD2 agrees at 7 bases. CDR1 is MNHEY and CDR2 is SVGAGI in the germline V gene. The CDR3 has 15 residues. The V gene end was trimmed by 8 bases and the J gene end by 2 bases; junction bases not matched to a gene: 8.

This clonotype has a handful of counts. The chain links TRBV6-2 or TRBV6-3 to TRBJ2-1; 13 bases are a match to TRBD2. Germline CDR1 MNHEY, CDR2 SVGEGT. The CDR3 covers 17 residues. The V and J ends lost 0 bases and 6 bases, in that order; junction bases with no gene match: 5. The DNA of the CDR3 is TGTGCCAGCAGTTACTCCCAACTAGCGGGGGGGTCCAATGAGCAGTTCTTC. Translation gives CASSYSQLAGGSNEQFF.

Many counts were recorded for this clonotype. The chain carries TRBV5-6 and TRBJ1-5, with no clear D. The V end lost 9 bases, the J end lost 7 bases, and 8 bases lay between the germline ends. The CDR3 sequence is 10 residues long. CDR1 is SGHDT and CDR2 is YYEEEE in the germline V gene. CDR3 protein: CAIDNQPQHF. CDR3 nucleotide sequence: TGTGCCATCGATAACCAGCCCCAGCATTTT.

This clonotype has a count of ten or more. V usage is TRBV21-1 and J usage is TRBJ2-3; the tabulated D call, TRBD2, remains unverified against the DNA. TRBV21-1 is given as a pseudogene. The CDR3 runs 18 residues. CDR3 sequence reads: CASSKGRLRVSSTDTQYF. The CDR3 region has the DNA TGTGCCAGCAGCAAAGGACGACTAAGGGTCTCTAGCACAGATACGCAGTATTTT.

This clonotype was found many times. The chain couples TRBV20-1 to TRBJ1-3, with 7 bases aligning to TRBD1. This CDR3 spans 18 amino acids. Germline V gene data show CDR1 as DFQATT and CDR2 as SNEGSKA (reference sequence). Trimming took 5 bases from V and 0 from J; bases not matched to a gene: 16. The CDR3 spells CSAGGAQGQQSSGNTIYF. CDR3 in DNA: TGCAGTGCTGGAGGGGCTCAGGGACAGCAGAGCTCTGGAAACACCATATATTTT.

This chain links TRBV2 with TRBJ2-7, with D perhaps matching TRBD1 (6 bases). V dropped 4 bases and J dropped 2 bases, with 15 bases sitting between them. The CDR3 has 15 amino acids. In germline, CDR1 is SNHLY, CDR2 FYNNEI. The CDR3 sequence is CASSAIQGEAYEQYF. CDR3 DNA sequence: TGTGCCAGCAGTGCCATACAGGGAGAGGCCTACGAGCAGTACTTC.

This clonotype was seen repeatedly, ten times or more. The V call is TRBV19, the J call TRBJ2-7; D is unclear. In germline, CDR1 is LNHDA, CDR2 SQIVND (reference sequence). V was clipped by 4 bases and J by 2 bases, with 9 bases between them. The CDR3 is made up of 13 amino acids. The CDR3 coding sequence is TGTGCCAGTAGTAATGGCGGCCCCTACGAGCAGTACTTC. Translation gives CASSNGGPYEQYF.

At least ten counts were recorded for this clonotype. The chain links TRBV5-1 to TRBJ1-5; the D gene is possibly TRBD1 (5 bases). The germline V gene has CDR1 SGHRS and CDR2 YFSETQ. The CDR3 runs 16 residues. Trimming cost V 0 bases and J 1 base, with 11 bases left between them. CDR3 region: CASSLGGGSSNQPQHF. CDR3 coding DNA: TGCGCCAGCAGCTTGGGCGGGGGGTCGAGCAATCAGCCCCAGCATTTT.

This clonotype was counted many times. This sequence joins TRBV12-3 or TRBV12-4 and TRBJ1-4; D is uncertain. V lost 6 bases and J lost 1, with 9 bases in between. This CDR3 contains 14 residues. The CDR3 region has the DNA TGTGCCAGCAGCCGGAGTTTAACTAATGAAAAACTGTTTTTT. Translated, it gives CASSRSLTNEKLFF.

This clonotype was detected many times. The V call is TRBV12-3 or TRBV12-4, the J call TRBJ2-7; possible D gene TRBD2, 6 bases. V was clipped by 3 bases and J by 2 bases, with 11 bases between them. CDR3 length equals 14 residues. The DNA for the CDR3 is TGTGCCAGCAGTTTCCCGGGACTGCCCTACGAGCAGTACTTC. It yields the protein CASSFPGLPYEQYF.